Below, 19 T cell receptor beta chains from the same sample are listed, as sequenced in a study of T cell repertoires in cytomegalovirus infection. One entry per CDR3 protein results from TCRdb running MiXCR on the reads. The sample lists about 500,000 distinct CDR3 sequences, about 33% occurring once. For these receptors, no antigen is known. Sequenced material: cultured PBMCs, taken from culture after CMV antigen stimulation. These receptors all stem from a human donor in good health (CMV status not recorded). Some clones in this sample may be carry-over from other donors' samples.

V usage is TRBV27 and J usage is TRBJ1-2; D remains ambiguous. The CDR3 is made up of 15 amino acids. V was shortened by 1 base and J by 7 bases, with 16 bases between the two germline ends. The germline V gene has CDR1 MNHEY and CDR2 SMNVEV (reference sequence). Written as DNA, the CDR3 is TGTGCCAGCAGTTTATTGAGGCAGGCGATCGGTGGCTACACCTTC. As protein: CASSLLRQAIGGYTF.

Here the CDR3 DNA reads TGTGCCAGCAGCATCGACAGGTCTAACTATGGCTACACCTTC. Protein sequence: CASSIDRSNYGYTF. This rearrangement joins TRBV5-4 to TRBJ1-2; tentatively, D is TRBD1 (6 bases). V gave up 4 bases and J gave up 0 bases, with 10 bases separating them. The CDR3 is 14 amino acids. Germline V gene lookup returns CDR1 SGHNT and CDR2 YYREEE (reference sequence).

DNA for the CDR3: TGCAGCGTTAGGGCCCCGGCGATCTCATACAATGAGCAGTTCTTC. Protein: CSVRAPAISYNEQFF. V gene TRBV29-1 combines with J gene TRBJ2-1; no clear D gene. The V and J ends lost 5 bases and 4 bases respectively, with 18 bases between them. This CDR3 has 15 amino acids. Germline lookup yields CDR1 SQVTM and CDR2 ANQGSEA.

The chain uses TRBV19 and TRBJ2-7; weak D call: TRBD2 (5 bases). This CDR3 region has 15 residues. The V end was cut by 8 bases, the J end by 0 bases, with 17 bases between. CDR1 LNHDA and CDR2 SQIVND come from the germline V gene (reference sequence). CDR3 coding DNA: TGTGCCAGTTACCGTAGCGCTACGAGCTCCTACGAGCAGTACGTC. This codes for CASYRSATSSYEQYV.

This chain links TRBV7-8 with TRBJ1-1, with D unresolved. Trimming cost V 7 bases and J 4 bases, with 13 bases left between them. The CDR3 runs to 13 residues. Germline lookup yields CDR1 SGHVS and CDR2 FQNEAQ. The CDR3 DNA sequence: TGTGCCAGCACACCGCAGACGGCCACTGAAGCTTTCTTT. Translated, it gives CASTPQTATEAFF.

The rearrangement links TRBV12-3 or TRBV12-4 to TRBJ2-1; D is unclear. The CDR3 length is 12 residues. V was cut by 5 bases and J by 6 bases, with 8 bases left in between. The CDR3 sequence: CASSQQSNEQFF. CDR3 nucleotides: TGTGCCAGCAGTCAACAGTCCAATGAGCAGTTCTTC.

The chain links TRBV28 to TRBJ1-5; D might be TRBD1 (5 bases). CDR1 MDHEN and CDR2 SYDVKM come from the germline V gene. V lost 8 bases, J lost 3 bases, and 17 bases lay in between. There are 15 residues in the CDR3. The CDR3 bases are TGTGCCAGCCACACCGAAGGGGCCTTCAATCAGCCCCAGCATTTT. Encoded protein: CASHTEGAFNQPQHF.

The gene calls are TRBV7-8 and TRBJ2-3, with a possible D match to TRBD2 (6 bases). V was clipped by 0 bases and J by 4 bases, with 17 bases between them. Per germline, CDR1 SGHVS and CDR2 FQNEAQ. This CDR3 is built from 17 residues. CDR3 amino acids: CASSLADGSQSPDTQYF. In nucleotides, the CDR3 is TGTGCCAGCAGCTTAGCTGACGGGAGTCAATCCCCAGATACGCAGTATTTT.

This clonotype was counted a few times. V gene TRBV6-2 or TRBV6-3 combines with J gene TRBJ2-1; 8 bases are a match to TRBD2. This CDR3 contains 13 residues. The germline CDR1 and CDR2 sequences are MNHEY and SVGEGT. J was trimmed by 6 bases and V by 11 bases; bases with no gene match: 9. The CDR3 region is CALSAGGPNEQFF. CDR3 DNA: TGTGCCCTGTCCGCGGGAGGCCCCAATGAGCAGTTCTTC.

The J gene is TRBJ1-1, the V gene TRBV20-1; D remains unclear. Per germline, CDR1 DFQATT and CDR2 SNEGSKA (reference sequence). V lost 0 bases, J lost 4 bases, and 9 bases lay in between. The CDR3 totals 13 residues. CDR3 region: CSARDGVSTEAFF. DNA for the CDR3: TGCAGTGCTAGAGACGGGGTCAGCACTGAAGCTTTCTTT.

This clonotype showed up just a few times. The rearrangement links TRBV7-2 to TRBJ1-5; possibly TRBD1 for D (5 bases). Looked up from germline, CDR1 is SGHTA and CDR2 is FQGNSA. Deletions cut 2 bases from V and 3 bases from J, with 14 bases between. This CDR3 is built from 16 residues. CDR3 nucleotide sequence: TGTGCCAGCAGCTTATGGGCCAGGGTAATCAATCAGCCCCAGCATTTT. This translates into CASSLWARVINQPQHF.

Notes on this clonotype: Germline and junction disagree at one end, which may indicate a read error. J is TRBJ1-5 and V is TRBV4-1; possibly TRBD1 for D (6 bases). CDR1 and CDR2 from the germline V gene are MGHRA and YSYEKL. This CDR3 is 15 amino acids long. The CDR3 DNA reads as TGCGCCAGCAGACAAGGGGACATTAGCAATCAGCCCCAGCATTTT. Protein sequence: CASRQGDISNQPQHF.

This clonotype showed up just a few times. The chain uses TRBV19 and TRBJ2-3; 7 nucleotides line up with TRBD2. The germline V gene encodes CDR1 LNHDA and CDR2 SQIVND (reference sequence). With 3 bases clipped from V and 0 bases from J, the junction kept 9 bases outside the gene matches. The CDR3 is made up of 17 amino acids. The CDR3 coding sequence is TGTGCCAGTAGTATGAATCCGGATAGCGGGAGCACAGATACGCAGTATTTT. Its translation: CASSMNPDSGSTDTQYF.

Here the CDR3 DNA reads TGTGCCAGAACCCCCGGGGAGGCGGGGGAGTACGAGCAGTACGTC. Protein sequence: CARTPGEAGEYEQYV. The chain recombines TRBV27 with TRBJ2-7; 7 bases are shared with TRBD2. Losses at the gene ends were 9 bases for V and 4 bases for J; bases not matched to a gene: 15. The V gene's germline CDR1 is MNHEY and CDR2 SMNVEV (reference sequence). CDR3 length: 15 residues.

The chain carries TRBV6-2 or TRBV6-3 and TRBJ2-5, with 11 positions matching TRBD1. Looked up from germline, CDR1 is MNHEY and CDR2 is SVGEGT. This CDR3 has 15 residues. Unmatched junction bases numbered 5, after V lost 7 bases and J lost 1 base. CDR3 residues: CASKRTGGSQETQYF. In DNA form, the CDR3 reads TGTGCCAGCAAGCGGACAGGGGGCTCCCAAGAGACCCAGTACTTC.

V usage is TRBV12-5 and J usage is TRBJ1-1; D is uncertain. The CDR3 runs to 13 residues. V lost 6 bases to trimming and J lost 0 bases, with 8 bases between them. The germline gives CDR1 LGHNT, CDR2 FRNRAP. The CDR3 loop reads CASGPFMNTEAFF. The CDR3 DNA follows: TGTGCTAGTGGCCCGTTCATGAACACTGAAGCTTTCTTT.

This rearrangement joins TRBV20-1 to TRBJ2-3; D might be TRBD1 or TRBD2, each matching 5 bases. Germline V gene data show CDR1 as DFQATT and CDR2 as SNEGSKA (reference sequence). The length of the CDR3 is 14 residues. Trimming shortened V by 6 bases and J by 3 bases, and 16 bases separated the two germline ends. The CDR3 spells CSAESGGNTDTQYF. For the CDR3, the DNA is TGCAGTGCCGAGAGTGGGGGAAATACAGATACGCAGTATTTT.

The sample holds a few counts of this clonotype. The chain couples TRBV11-2 to TRBJ1-6; TRBD1 agrees at 8 bases. Looked up from germline, CDR1 is SGHAT and CDR2 is FQNNGV. Trimming removed 4 bases from V and 9 bases from J; junction bases left unmatched: 5. The CDR3 extends over 14 amino acids. In DNA, the CDR3 is TGTGCCAGCAGCTACGGACAGGGAGGTTCACCCCTCCACTTT. This codes for CASSYGQGGSPLHF.

This clonotype was observed at least ten times. The J gene is TRBJ2-1, the V gene TRBV7-6; D perhaps matches TRBD2 (6 bases). CDR3 length: 17 amino acids. V shed 1 base and J shed 7 bases, with 20 bases lying between them. CDR1 is SGHVS and CDR2 is FNYEAQ in the germline V gene. CDR3 sequence (DNA): TGTGCCAGCAGCTTAGGGCATGGGGGGAGAGGTAGGAATGAGCAGTTCTTC. Its translation is CASSLGHGGRGRNEQFF.